In this sample, the clone carrying this T cell receptor beta chain turned up a few times. Measured with immunoSEQ multiplex PCR; TCRdb has only the in-frame clones, and not every one. This repertoire shows 35,000 to 40,000 clones, 80% to 95% found once; its top ten account for 0.3% to 0.4%. Germline values: CDR1 GTSNPN, CDR2 SVGIG (reference sequence). V shed 0 bases and J shed 6 bases, with 12 bases lying between them. This CDR3 is 14 amino acids long. These data originate in a study of T cell changes during pregnancy in multiple sclerosis. Here the sequenced sample was CD4+ T cells from peripheral blood mononuclear cells, taken in the third trimester of pregnancy. The chain uses TRBV30 and TRBJ1-5; tentative D call: TRBD1 (5 bases). This clonotype originated in a female donor in good health, enrolled as a control in a pregnancy study. Here the CDR3 DNA reads TGTGCCTGGAGTGTAGGGGAATTGGGTCAGCCCCAGCATTTT. Translation gives CAWSVGELGQPQHF.